The clone carrying this TCR beta chain was counted many times. The CDR3 contains 13 residues. Looked up from germline, CDR1 is SNHLY and CDR2 is FYNNEI. With 7 bases removed from V and 5 bases from J, the gap between germline ends came to 14 bases. Gene-specific TRAV and TRBV primers were used for first-strand cDNA, covering alpha and beta chains. The PCR that amplified TCRs ran for 20 cycles, relying on a constant-region primer and a V-primer adapter. TCRdb called the reads again in MiXCR, with one record for every CDR3 protein. The table shows under 90,000 distinct CDR3 sequences, with 18% occurring only once. The time point: before trial treatment. Donors, who were enrolled in a single-arm phase I dose-escalation trial, received nivolumab, ipilimumab, aspirin, low-dose cyclophosphamide and low-dose radiotherapy. Solid tumors that lacked tumor-infiltrating lymphocytes and were advanced were present in eligible patients.

The sample is drawn from a study of low-dose radiotherapy and immunotherapy resistance in tumors. The gene calls are TRBV2 and TRBJ1-2, with TRBD1 as a possible D gene (6 bases). The sample in question was PBMCs, obtained before treatment. The sequence was obtained from a male donor with prostate cancer. Here the CDR3 DNA reads TGTGCCAGCACCCCACGGCAGGGGTATGGCTACACCTTC. This translates into CASTPRQGYGYTF.